This entry lists 27 T cell receptor beta chains sequenced from one sample in a study of cytomegalovirus exposure and HLA in healthy donors. This PCR relied on a set of 60 Vbeta primers and 13 Jbeta primers. The protocol was immunoSEQ multiplex PCR, while the TCRdb copy is restricted to in-frame clones and leaves out a portion. The table lists under 200,000 clones, more than 75% of them singletons, with 1.5% in the top ten. Sequences were obtained from PBMCs. These receptors were taken from a girl aged 5-17 years in good health and CMV-seropositive.

This sequence joins TRBV29-1 and TRBJ1-5, with 9 nucleotides matching TRBD1. The J segment lost 7 bases and the V segment lost 5 bases, leaving 6 bases of the junction unmatched. The CDR3 runs 13 residues. Germline CDR1 and CDR2: SQVTM and ANQGSEA. This chain's CDR3 is CSVTGGLGQPQHF. CDR3 nucleotides: TGCAGCGTTACAGGGGGCCTTGGGCAGCCCCAGCATTTT.

The CDR3 here is CASSPSAGERFSYEQYF. The CDR3 DNA follows: TGTGCCAGCAGTCCCTCGGCCGGGGAACGGTTCTCCTACGAGCAGTACTTC. The V and J genes are TRBV27 and TRBJ2-7, with D possibly TRBD2 on 5 matching bases. Trimming shortened V by 5 bases and J by 0 bases, and 20 bases separated the two germline ends. This CDR3 spans 17 amino acids. Germline lookup yields CDR1 MNHEY and CDR2 SMNVEV (reference sequence).

The chain has TRBV10-3 and TRBJ2-2, with D tentatively TRBD1 (5 bases). Germline V gives CDR1 ENHRY, CDR2 SYGVKD. The ends were cut back, 3 bases at V and 2 bases at J, with 28 bases in the middle. This CDR3 contains 21 residues. This CDR3 reads CAISDNAAGWIRVSNTGELFF. CDR3 DNA: TGTGCCATCAGTGATAACGCGGCAGGGTGGATCAGGGTTTCCAACACCGGGGAGCTGTTTTTT.

The chain couples TRBV7-3 to TRBJ2-5; D call uncertain. Germline CDR1 and CDR2: SGHTA and FQGTGA. The CDR3 runs to 14 residues. V dropped 0 bases and J dropped 5 bases, with 10 bases sitting between them. Here the CDR3 DNA reads TGTGCCAGCAGCTTAACCGGCGGCACGGAGACCCAGTACTTC. Residues: CASSLTGGTETQYF.

V and J are TRBV28 and TRBJ2-7; 8 bases agree with TRBD2. The CDR3 consists of 14 residues. With 6 bases clipped from V and 2 bases from J, the junction kept 6 bases outside the gene matches. Germline V gives CDR1 MDHEN, CDR2 SYDVKM. For the CDR3, the DNA is TGTGCCAGCAGCCAAGCGGGACTAGCCTACGAGCAGTACTTC. Translated: CASSQAGLAYEQYF.

The chain has TRBV28 and TRBJ1-5, with a weak D call TRBD1 (6 bases). The CDR3 extends over 15 amino acids. Deletions cut 6 bases from V and 7 bases from J, with 19 bases between. Germline lookup yields CDR1 MDHEN and CDR2 SYDVKM. The CDR3 DNA follows: TGTGCCAGCAGCCGGGTAACAGGGTCGATACAGCCCCAGCATTTT. Residues: CASSRVTGSIQPQHF.

Regarding this clone: Germline and junction disagree at one end, which may indicate a read error. The chain combines TRBV19 with TRBJ2-6; weak D call: TRBD1 (6 bases). The CDR3 is 16 amino acids. Germline V gene data show CDR1 as LNHDA and CDR2 as SQIVND (reference sequence). As DNA, the CDR3 is TGTGCCAGTAGTATAGTATTTTTTAGAGGGGGCAACGTCCTGACTTTC. Translated, it gives CASSIVFFRGGNVLTF. The whole variable domain, remainder taken from reference TRBV19 and TRBJ2-6, is DGGITQSPKYLFRKEGQNVTLSCEQNLNHDAMYWYRQDPGQGLRLIYYSQIVNDFQKGDIAEGYSVSREKKESFPLTVTSAQKNPTAFYLCASSIVFFRGGNVLTFGAGSRLTVL.

V gene TRBV6-5 combines with J gene TRBJ2-6, with D possibly being TRBD1 (5 bases). The ends were cut back, 4 bases at V and 2 bases at J, with 9 bases in the middle. Per germline, CDR1 MNHEY and CDR2 SVGAGI. The length of the CDR3 is 15 residues. CDR3 nucleotides: TGTGCCAGCAGTTCTCCAGGGACTGGGGCCAACGTCCTGACTTTC. Translating gives CASSSPGTGANVLTF.

The chain carries TRBV19 and TRBJ2-7; TRBD1 matches 10 bases. The ends lost 0 bases at V and 6 bases at J; junction bases unmatched: 5. Germline V gene lookup returns CDR1 LNHDA and CDR2 SQIVND (reference sequence). This CDR3 region has 15 residues. As DNA, the CDR3 is TGTGCCAGTAGTATAGACGGGACAGGGGTGGTCGAGCAGTACTTC. Translating it yields CASSIDGTGVVEQYF.

The V and J genes are TRBV2 and TRBJ2-3; possibly TRBD2 for D (5 bases). CDR1 and CDR2 (germline): SNHLY, FYNNEI. CDR3 length: 13 amino acids. Trimming took 10 bases from V and 7 from J, leaving 18 bases between them. The CDR3 DNA follows: TGTGCCATCTTTCGATGGACTGGAAATACGCAGTATTTT. Translating it yields CAIFRWTGNTQYF.

The rearrangement uses TRBV5-1 and TRBJ2-5, with 8 bases lining up with TRBD2. V lost 0 bases and J lost 5; bases outside the gene matches: 12. Germline CDR1 is SGHRS and CDR2 is YFSETQ. The CDR3 has 17 residues. CDR3 in amino acids: CASSLAGRGGYPETQYF. The DNA for the CDR3 is TGCGCCAGCAGCTTGGCCGGCCGGGGGGGTTACCCGGAGACCCAGTACTTC.

This sequence joins TRBV10-3 and TRBJ1-1; no definite D call. Trimming took off 0 bases at V and 0 bases at J, with 8 bases between the two ends. CDR1 and CDR2 from the germline V gene are ENHRY and SYGVKD. CDR3 length equals 15 residues. The DNA of the CDR3 is TGTGCCATCAGTGAGTCTTCGGTCCTGAACACTGAAGCTTTCTTT. Protein product: CAISESSVLNTEAFF.

J is TRBJ1-5 and V is TRBV30; D gene unclear. Germline CDR1 and CDR2: GTSNPN and SVGIG (reference sequence). The CDR3 covers 13 residues. Between the trimmed V and J ends, which lost 5 bases and 5 bases, there was a span of 13 bases. CDR3 protein: CAWSKGGDQPQHF. The CDR3 DNA reads TGTGCCTGGTCCAAGGGCGGGGATCAGCCCCAGCATTTT.

This clone has only one observation. The chain combines TRBV5-4 with TRBJ1-2; tentatively, D is TRBD1 (5 bases). The CDR3 extends over 15 amino acids. In germline, CDR1 is SGHNT, CDR2 YYREEE (reference sequence). Trimming took 2 bases from V and 2 from J, leaving 13 bases between them. CDR3 loop: CASSFGTDYNYGYTF. CDR3 sequence (DNA): TGTGCCAGCAGCTTCGGGACGGACTACAACTATGGCTACACCTTC.

This clone was seen once. The J gene is TRBJ2-7, the V gene TRBV10-2; 11 bases agree with TRBD2. The J segment lost 2 bases and the V segment lost 4 bases, leaving 4 bases of the junction unmatched. The CDR3 contains 15 residues. The germline V gene has CDR1 WSHSY and CDR2 SAAADI. In DNA, the CDR3 is TGCGCCAGCAGTGCCGGGACTAGCGGAACCTACGAGCAGTACTTC. Translation: CASSAGTSGTYEQYF.

The chain recombines TRBV5-4 with TRBJ1-1; no firm D call. The CDR3 runs 15 residues. Trimming cost V 4 bases and J 0 bases, with 13 bases left between them. Germline assignment: CDR1 SGHNT and CDR2 YYREEE (reference sequence). The CDR3 DNA sequence: TGTGCCAGCAGCGCCCCTATAGTTATGAACACTGAAGCTTTCTTT. It translates to CASSAPIVMNTEAFF.

The rearrangement joins TRBV13 to TRBJ2-7, with TRBD1 matching 8 bases. From germline, CDR1 is PRHDT and CDR2 FYEKMQ (reference sequence). The CDR3 contains 14 residues. V lost 4 bases to trimming and J lost 3 bases; unmatched junction nucleotides: 5. CDR3 bases: TGTGCCAGCAGCTACGGACAGGGAAACTACGAGCAGTACTTC. It encodes CASSYGQGNYEQYF.

This clone was counted between two and nine times. This sequence joins TRBV9 and TRBJ2-7; 7 positions match TRBD2. The length of the CDR3 is 14 residues. The V gene end was trimmed by 2 bases and the J gene end by 0 bases; junction bases not matched to a gene: 2. The germline V gene encodes CDR1 SGDLS and CDR2 YYNGEE. The CDR3, as DNA: TGTGCCAGCAGCGTTCTAGCGGCCTCCTACGAGCAGTACTTC. Encoded protein: CASSVLAASYEQYF.

This clone was detected only a few times. J is TRBJ2-1 and V is TRBV2, with 7 bases fitting TRBD2. Germline V gene data show CDR1 as SNHLY and CDR2 as FYNNEI. This CDR3 has 13 amino acids. V lost 6 bases and J lost 6; bases outside the gene matches: 5. The CDR3 reads CASSPGEGNEQFF. CDR3 coding DNA: TGTGCCAGCAGCCCCGGGGAGGGCAATGAGCAGTTCTTC.

DNA for the CDR3: TGTGCCAGCTCACCTTTGGTAGCGGGAGTTTCTGATACGCAGTATTTT. Amino acid sequence: CASSPLVAGVSDTQYF. J is TRBJ2-3 and V is TRBV18, with 9 bases fitting TRBD2. Trimming at V came to 3 bases and at J to 6 bases, leaving 10 bases not matched to a gene. CDR3 length: 16 amino acids. Germline V gene data show CDR1 as KGHSH and CDR2 as LQKENI.

The rearrangement uses TRBV10-3 and TRBJ2-7; TRBD2 agrees at 7 bases. With V trimmed by 5 bases and J by 4 bases, 8 bases remained unmatched. Germline CDR1 is ENHRY and CDR2 is SYGVKD. The CDR3 totals 14 residues. CDR3 region: CAISKTREGYEQYF. The CDR3 DNA sequence: TGTGCCATCAGTAAAACCAGGGAGGGTTACGAGCAGTACTTC.

Only one count was recorded for this clone. The chain couples TRBV15 to TRBJ2-2; D not certain. Between the trimmed V and J ends, which lost 0 bases and 1 base, there was a span of 6 bases. The CDR3 extends over 15 amino acids. Germline V CDR1 and CDR2: LNHNV, YYDKDF (reference sequence). The DNA for the CDR3 is TGTGCCACCAGCAGAGATTACAGGAACACCGGGGAGCTGTTTTTT. It is translated as CATSRDYRNTGELFF.

This chain uses TRBV28 with TRBJ1-1, with 8 bases matching TRBD1. The V segment lost 6 bases and the J segment 4 bases; nucleotides outside the gene matches: 10. This CDR3 is 15 amino acids long. Per the germline V gene, CDR1 is MDHEN and CDR2 is SYDVKM. CDR3 sequence: CASRDFGQGPTEAFF. The CDR3 coding sequence is TGTGCCAGCAGGGATTTCGGACAGGGACCCACTGAAGCTTTCTTT.

This clone came up once. This chain connects TRBV7-8 to TRBJ2-6; weak D call: TRBD2 (7 bases). V was clipped by 4 bases and J by 0 bases, with 16 bases between them. Per germline, CDR1 SGHVS and CDR2 FQNEAQ. The length of the CDR3 is 18 residues. CDR3 nucleotide sequence: TGTGCCAGCAGCTCGCACCCGCGGGGGCCCTCTGGGGCCAACGTCCTGACTTTC. Translated, it gives CASSSHPRGPSGANVLTF.

This clone showed up just once. V usage is TRBV7-2 and J usage is TRBJ2-7; 8 bases are a match to TRBD2. J was trimmed by 3 bases and V by 2 bases; bases with no gene match: 12. CDR1 is SGHTA and CDR2 is FQGNSA in the germline V gene. CDR3 size: 17 residues. The CDR3 nucleotides read TGTGCCAGCAGCTTACGGGAGGGCGGGACTAGTCTCTACGAGCAGTACTTC. The encoded protein is CASSLREGGTSLYEQYF. Combining the CDR3 with reference TRBV7-2 and TRBJ2-7 gives the whole variable domain GAGVSQSPSNKVTEKGKDVELRCDPISGHTALYWYRQSLGQGLEFLIYFQGNSAPDKSGLPSDRFSAERTGGSVSTLTIQRTQQEDSAVYLCASSLREGGTSLYEQYFGPGTRLTVT.

The chain uses TRBV18 and TRBJ2-3; 12 nucleotides line up with TRBD1. From germline, CDR1 is KGHSH and CDR2 LQKENI. V was clipped by 3 bases and J by 6 bases; unmatched bases: 4. The CDR3 length is 15 residues. The CDR3 coding sequence is TGTGCCAGCTCACCCCGGGACAGGGGGCCTGATACGCAGTATTTT. It is translated as CASSPRDRGPDTQYF. Complete variable domain (other parts from reference TRBV18 and TRBJ2-3): NAGVMQNPRHLVRRRGQEARLRCSPMKGHSHVYWYRQLPEEGLKFMVYLQKENIIDESGMPKERFSAEFPKEGPSILRIQQVVRGDSAAYFCASSPRDRGPDTQYFGPGTRLTVL.

The chain uses TRBV20-1 and TRBJ1-2; TRBD1 matches at 9 bases. The CDR3 has 11 amino acids. Trimming at V came to 5 bases and at J to 10 bases, leaving 5 bases not matched to a gene. Germline V gene sequence: CDR1 DFQATT, CDR2 SNEGSKA (reference sequence). The DNA of the CDR3 is TGCAGTGCTGGGGACAGGGAACTCTACACCTTC. Its protein is CSAGDRELYTF.